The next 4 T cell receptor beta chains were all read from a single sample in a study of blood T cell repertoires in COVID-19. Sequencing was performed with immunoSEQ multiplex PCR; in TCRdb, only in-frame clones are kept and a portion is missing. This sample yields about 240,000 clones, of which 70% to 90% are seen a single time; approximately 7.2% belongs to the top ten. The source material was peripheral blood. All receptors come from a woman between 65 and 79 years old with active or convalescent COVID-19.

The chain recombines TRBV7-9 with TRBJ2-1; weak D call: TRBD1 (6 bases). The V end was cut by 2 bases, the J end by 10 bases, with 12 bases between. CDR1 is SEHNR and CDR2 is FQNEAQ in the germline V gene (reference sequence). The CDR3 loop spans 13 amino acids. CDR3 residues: CASSLSPGQEQFF. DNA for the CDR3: TGTGCCAGCAGCTTAAGCCCAGGACAGGAGCAGTTCTTC. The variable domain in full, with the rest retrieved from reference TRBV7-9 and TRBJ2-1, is DTGVSQNPRHKITKRGQNVTFRCDPISEHNRLYWYRQTLGQGPEFLTYFQNEAQLEKSRLLSDRFSAERPKGSFSTLEIQRTEQGDSAMYLCASSLSPGQEQFFGPGTRLTVL.

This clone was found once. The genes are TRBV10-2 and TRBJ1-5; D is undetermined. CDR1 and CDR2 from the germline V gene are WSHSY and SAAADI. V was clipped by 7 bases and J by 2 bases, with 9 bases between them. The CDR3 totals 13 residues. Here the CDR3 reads CASMRAGNQPQHF. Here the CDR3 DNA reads TGCGCCAGCATGAGGGCAGGCAATCAGCCCCAGCATTTT.

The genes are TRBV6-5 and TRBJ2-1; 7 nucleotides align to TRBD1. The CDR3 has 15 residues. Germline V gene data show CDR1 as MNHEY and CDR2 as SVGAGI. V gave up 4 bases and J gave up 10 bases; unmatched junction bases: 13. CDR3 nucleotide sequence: TGTGCCAGCAGTTCCTACCGGGACAGCTCCAGGGAGCAGTTCTTC. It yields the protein CASSSYRDSSREQFF.

The CDR3 DNA is TGTGCCAGCAGCTCCCGGTGGGGAGCGGGGTTTGTCAATGAGCAGTTCTTC. This gives the protein CASSSRWGAGFVNEQFF. The gene calls are TRBV3-1 (or the pseudogene TRBV3-2) and TRBJ2-1; 7 nucleotides align to TRBD2. The trim removed 5 bases at V and 6 bases at J, leaving 16 bases unmatched. Germline CDR1 reads LGHDT; CDR2 reads YNNKEL (reference sequence). The length of the CDR3 is 17 residues.